The 27 T cell receptor beta chains given below trace back to one sample, sequenced in a study of glioma-infiltrating T cells after dendritic cell vaccination. Measured with immunoSEQ multiplex PCR; TCRdb has only the in-frame clones, and not every one. The sample yields about 540 clones, about nine tenths seen once. The sequenced sample was tumor tissue, obtained before dendritic cell vaccination. These receptors all stem from a human donor with glioblastoma.

V is TRBV4-2 and J is TRBJ2-1, with D tentatively TRBD2 (5 bases). Germline V CDR1 and CDR2: LGHNA, YNFKEQ. This CDR3 has 14 amino acids. V shed 0 bases and J shed 8 bases, with 11 bases lying between them. The CDR3 DNA sequence: TGTGCCAGCAGCCAAGATTCCCCCGGGGATGAGCAGTTCTTC. The encoded protein is CASSQDSPGDEQFF.

The chain joins TRBV11-2 to TRBJ2-2; D is ambiguous. This CDR3 region has 13 residues. The germline V gene has CDR1 SGHAT and CDR2 FQNNGV. The V gene lost 5 bases and the J gene lost 0 bases, with 4 bases spanning the gap. The CDR3 DNA sequence: TGTGCCAGCAGCGTCGCGAACACCGGGGAGCTGTTTTTT. Encoded protein: CASSVANTGELFF. Based on the CDR3 plus reference TRBV11-2 and TRBJ2-2, the full variable domain is EAGVAQSPRYKIIEKRQSVAFWCNPISGHATLYWYQQILGQGPKLLIQFQNNGVVDDSQLPKDRFSAERLKGVDSTLKIQPAKLEDSAVYLCASSVANTGELFFGEGSRLTVL.

The chain employs TRBV15 and TRBJ2-1, with 9 positions matching TRBD1. The CDR3 totals 15 residues. The J segment lost 4 bases and the V segment lost 5 bases, leaving 6 bases of the junction unmatched. Germline CDR1 and CDR2: LNHNV and YYDKDF (reference sequence). This CDR3 reads CATSGQGFKYNEQFF. DNA for the CDR3: TGTGCCACCAGCGGACAGGGGTTTAAATACAATGAGCAGTTCTTC.

The chain joins TRBV21-1 to TRBJ1-5. TRBV21-1 is tagged as a pseudogene. CDR3 length equals 17 residues. The CDR3 DNA follows: TGTGCCAGCAGATATACAATACTACATTGGCATCATCAGCCCCAGCATTTT. Amino acid sequence: CASRYTILHWHHQPQHF.

The genes are TRBV7-8 and TRBJ2-7; 7 bases fit TRBD1. CDR3 length: 13 residues. Germline V CDR1 and CDR2: SGHVS, FQNEAQ. V lost 5 bases, J lost 3 bases, and 4 bases stayed unmatched. The CDR3 is CASSKTGSYEQYF. Here the CDR3 DNA reads TGTGCCAGCAGCAAGACAGGGAGCTACGAGCAGTACTTC. The full variable domain, its missing parts supplied by reference TRBV7-8 and TRBJ2-7, is GAGVSQSPRYKVAKRGQDVALRCDPISGHVSLFWYQQALGQGPEFLTYFQNEAQLDKSGLPSDRFFAERPEGSVSTLKIQRTQQEDSAVYLCASSKTGSYEQYFGPGTRLTVT.

The V call is TRBV19, the J call TRBJ2-2; D gene uncertain. The germline V gene encodes CDR1 LNHDA and CDR2 SQIVND (reference sequence). CDR3 size: 14 residues. V dropped 4 bases and J dropped 6 bases, with 12 bases sitting between them. In nucleotides, the CDR3 is TGTGCCAGTAGTACCCTAGTCTCGGCCGGGGAGCTGTTTTTT. Protein product: CASSTLVSAGELFF.

The gene calls are TRBV11-2 and TRBJ2-2, with 7 positions matching TRBD1. Per germline, CDR1 SGHAT and CDR2 FQNNGV. This CDR3 is 17 amino acids long. J gave up 0 bases and V 5 bases, and 9 bases lay outside the gene matches. CDR3 bases: TGTGCCAGCAGCATCTGGACAGGCGTATCGAACACCGGGGAGCTGTTTTTT. Translating gives CASSIWTGVSNTGELFF.

V and J are TRBV7-9 and TRBJ1-5; possible D gene TRBD1, 5 bases. This CDR3 has 15 amino acids. Trimming removed 5 bases at V and 4 bases at J, with 15 bases between. Germline assignment: CDR1 SEHNR and CDR2 FQNEAQ (reference sequence). The CDR3: CASSTTLDSNQPQHF. CDR3 nucleotides: TGTGCCAGCAGCACAACCCTTGACAGTAATCAGCCCCAGCATTTT.

This clone was seen only a few times. V usage is TRBV10-3 and J usage is TRBJ1-6; 7 positions match TRBD1. Germline V gene data show CDR1 as ENHRY and CDR2 as SYGVKD. The CDR3 is 14 amino acids. The V gene end was trimmed by 2 bases and the J gene end by 9 bases; junction bases not matched to a gene: 4. CDR3 nucleotide sequence: TGTGCCATCAGTGAGACAGGGGTTTCTTCACCCCTCCACTTT. Translating gives CAISETGVSSPLHF.

The genes are TRBV14 and TRBJ2-7; TRBD2 matches 8 bases. The junction had 3 bases not matched to a gene; V was cut back by 6 bases and J by 5 bases. Germline-derived CDR1 and CDR2 are SGHDN and FVKESK. The CDR3 length is 12 residues. CDR3 nucleotide sequence: TGTGCCAGCAGTCGGCGGGGGGACGAGCAGTACTTC. Translated: CASSRRGDEQYF.

This rearrangement joins TRBV7-2 to TRBJ2-3; 8 nucleotides line up with TRBD2. V gave up 1 base and J gave up 6 bases; unmatched junction bases: 12. Germline CDR1 and CDR2: SGHTA and FQGNSA. This CDR3 has 17 amino acids. The CDR3 is CASSLDLTSGGRDTQYF. The DNA for the CDR3 is TGTGCCAGCAGCTTAGATCTGACAAGCGGGGGTCGGGATACGCAGTATTTT.

The chain carries TRBV5-6 and TRBJ2-1, with a possible D match to TRBD1 (6 bases). Germline-derived CDR1 and CDR2 are SGHDT and YYEEEE. V lost 6 bases and J 0 bases, leaving 16 bases between the germline ends. The CDR3 loop spans 16 amino acids. The chain's CDR3 is CASTLWTASSYNEQFF. Written as DNA, the CDR3 is TGTGCCAGCACCCTGTGGACAGCGAGCTCCTACAATGAGCAGTTCTTC.

The CDR3 DNA reads as TGTGCCAGCAGCTCGAGTCGGGACAGGGAAGCTTTCTTT. This codes for CASSSSRDREAFF. This rearrangement joins TRBV7-9 to TRBJ1-1; 8 bases are a match to TRBD1. CDR3 length: 13 amino acids. With V trimmed by 4 bases and J by 8 bases, 6 bases remained unmatched. CDR1 and CDR2 (germline): SEHNR, FQNEAQ (reference sequence).

V usage is TRBV9 and J usage is TRBJ1-4; possibly TRBD1 for D (6 bases). The germline V and J ends were trimmed by 3 bases and 5 bases, with 11 bases remaining between them. The CDR3 consists of 14 residues. Germline V lookup: CDR1 SGDLS, CDR2 YYNGEE. The chain's CDR3 is CASSAPGENEKLFF. In nucleotides, the CDR3 is TGTGCCAGCAGCGCCCCAGGGGAGAATGAAAAACTGTTTTTT. The variable domain in full, with the rest retrieved from reference TRBV9 and TRBJ1-4, is DSGVTQTPKHLITATGQRVTLRCSPRSGDLSVYWYQQSLDQGLQFLIQYYNGEERAKGNILERFSAQQFPDLHSELNLSSLELGDSALYFCASSAPGENEKLFFGSGTQLSVL.

In its sample, this clone was seen a few times. The chain carries TRBV14 and TRBJ1-2, with D tentatively TRBD1 (6 bases). The V and J ends lost 5 bases and 7 bases respectively, with 20 bases between them. The CDR3 extends over 15 amino acids. Germline CDR1 and CDR2: SGHDN and FVKESK. CDR3 sequence (DNA): TGTGCCAGCAGCTTTGGGGGCGCTGACTTGTCTGGCTACACCTTC. Protein product: CASSFGGADLSGYTF.

In nucleotides, the CDR3 is TGTGCCAGCAGTGAAAGAGGACTAGCGGGAGTTGCGGGCGAGCAGTACTTC. Its translation is CASSERGLAGVAGEQYF. This chain uses TRBV25-1 with TRBJ2-5, with 13 bases lining up with TRBD2. TRBJ2-7 explains the end of the DNA better; the J call may be wrong. CDR1 and CDR2 from the germline V gene are MGHDK and SYGVNS. The CDR3 is 17 amino acids.

This chain uses TRBV7-3 with TRBJ2-2, with D possibly matching TRBD1 (5 bases). V was pared by 3 bases and J by 0 bases, with 11 bases between. The germline V gene encodes CDR1 SGHTA and CDR2 FQGTGA. The CDR3 contains 16 residues. CDR3 in amino acids: CASSFGGQANTGELFF. DNA of the CDR3: TGTGCCAGCAGCTTTGGCGGACAAGCGAACACCGGGGAGCTGTTTTTT.

The chain links TRBV4-2 to TRBJ2-2; 9 bases agree with TRBD2. Germline V gene lookup returns CDR1 LGHNA and CDR2 YNFKEQ. The CDR3 spans 15 residues. V shed 1 base, J shed 5 bases, and the junction held 2 bases outside the gene matches. CDR3 sequence: CASSQVAGVTGELFF. CDR3 nucleotide sequence: TGTGCCAGCAGCCAAGTAGCGGGAGTTACCGGGGAGCTGTTTTTT.

There are a few counts of this clone. The rearrangement uses TRBV18 and TRBJ2-7; TRBD1 agrees at 8 bases. Germline CDR1 and CDR2: KGHSH and LQKENI. V lost 3 bases to trimming and J lost 4 bases; unmatched junction nucleotides: 8. The CDR3 spans 15 residues. For the CDR3, the DNA is TGTGCCAGCTCACCGTCCGGACAGGGAATTTACGAGCAGTACTTC. It encodes CASSPSGQGIYEQYF.

This clone was seen a single time. The rearrangement joins TRBV10-3 to TRBJ2-5; 10 bases map to TRBD2. The CDR3 length is 18 residues. Germline CDR1 and CDR2: ENHRY and SYGVKD. The V segment lost 6 bases and the J segment 3 bases; nucleotides outside the gene matches: 16. The CDR3 region has the DNA TGTGCCATCAGCGGAAAACTCCTAAGCGGGAGGGCAGAAGAGACCCAGTACTTC. It translates to CAISGKLLSGRAEETQYF.

This chain links TRBV11-3 with TRBJ2-1, with 7 bases fitting TRBD1. The CDR3 is 15 amino acids. Germline V gene sequence: CDR1 SGHNT, CDR2 YENEEA. Trimming cost V 4 bases and J 9 bases; bases outside gene matches: 12. The CDR3 here is CASSSRDRRASEQFF. In nucleotides, the CDR3 is TGTGCCAGCAGCTCCCGGGACAGACGGGCCAGTGAGCAGTTCTTC.

The sample holds one count of this clone. The V and J genes are TRBV7-6 and TRBJ1-3, with 9 bases matching TRBD1. The junction had 12 bases not matched to a gene; V was cut back by 3 bases and J by 0 bases. The germline V gene encodes CDR1 SGHVS and CDR2 FNYEAQ. The CDR3 contains 19 residues. CDR3 nucleotide sequence: TGTGCCAGCAGCTTCGCGGGCCCACAGGGGGCGAGCTCTGGAAACACCATATATTTT. It specifies CASSFAGPQGASSGNTIYF.

This chain links TRBV7-8 with TRBJ2-5, with unresolved D. The CDR3 has 14 amino acids. The germline CDR1 and CDR2 sequences are SGHVS and FQNEAQ. The V end was cut by 1 base, the J end by 2 bases, with 8 bases between. DNA of the CDR3: TGTGCCAGCAGCTTAGAGCTCTATCAAGAGACCCAGTACTTC. Amino acids: CASSLELYQETQYF.

V usage is TRBV4-2 and J usage is TRBJ2-5; D unresolved. The CDR3 runs to 17 residues. The V end was cut by 6 bases, the J end by 5 bases, with 25 bases between. CDR1 is LGHNA and CDR2 is YNFKEQ in the germline V gene. CDR3 sequence: CASSDATRISVDETQYF. The CDR3 nucleotides are TGTGCCAGCAGTGATGCTACACGGATCAGCGTCGACGAGACCCAGTACTTC.

This chain links TRBV11-2 with TRBJ2-5, with a tentative D call TRBD1 (6 bases). The CDR3 length is 14 residues. The V end lost 1 base, the J end lost 4 bases, and 10 bases lay between the germline ends. CDR1 is SGHAT and CDR2 is FQNNGV in the germline V gene. The CDR3 is CASSLGRRGETQYF. CDR3 bases: TGTGCCAGCAGCTTAGGTCGCAGGGGAGAGACCCAGTACTTC.

Only a few counts were recorded for this clone. The chain links TRBV15 to TRBJ1-1; 8 nucleotides line up with TRBD1. Germline CDR1 LNHNV, CDR2 YYDKDF (reference sequence). This CDR3 has 15 amino acids. Germline trimming cut 5 bases from V and 1 base from J; bases unmatched to any gene: 6. DNA of the CDR3: TGTGCCACCAGCCCACGGACAGGGAAGAACACTGAAGCTTTCTTT. Protein: CATSPRTGKNTEAFF.

This chain links TRBV28 with TRBJ2-1; 7 nucleotides agree with TRBD1. Trimming at V came to 6 bases and at J to 0 bases, leaving 5 bases not matched to a gene. Looked up from germline, CDR1 is MDHEN and CDR2 is SYDVKM. There are 15 residues in the CDR3. CDR3 loop: CASSGTESSYNEQFF. The CDR3, as DNA: TGTGCCAGCAGCGGGACAGAGAGCTCCTACAATGAGCAGTTCTTC. The whole variable domain, filled in from reference TRBV28 and TRBJ2-1, reads DVKVTQSSRYLVKRTGEKVFLECVQDMDHENMFWYRQDPGLGLRLIYFSYDVKMKEKGDIPEGYSVSREKKERFSLILESASTNQTSMYLCASSGTESSYNEQFFGPGTRLTVL.